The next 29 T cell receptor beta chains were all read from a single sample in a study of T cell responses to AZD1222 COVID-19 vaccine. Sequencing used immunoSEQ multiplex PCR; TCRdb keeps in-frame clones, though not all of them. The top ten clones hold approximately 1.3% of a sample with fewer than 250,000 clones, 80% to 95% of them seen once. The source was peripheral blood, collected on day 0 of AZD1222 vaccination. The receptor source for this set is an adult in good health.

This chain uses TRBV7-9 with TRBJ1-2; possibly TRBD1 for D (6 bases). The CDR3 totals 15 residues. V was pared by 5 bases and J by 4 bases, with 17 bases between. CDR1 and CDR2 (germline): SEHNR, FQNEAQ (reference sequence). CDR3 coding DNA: TGTGCCAGCAGCCCCGGGGGGGGGCCGGGCTATGGCTACACCTTC. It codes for CASSPGGGPGYGYTF.

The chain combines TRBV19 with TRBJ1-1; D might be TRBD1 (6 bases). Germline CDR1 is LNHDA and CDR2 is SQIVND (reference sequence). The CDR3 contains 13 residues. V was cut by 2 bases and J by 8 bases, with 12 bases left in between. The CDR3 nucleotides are TGTGCCAGTAGTATATTTGTAACAGGGGAAGCTTTCTTT. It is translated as CASSIFVTGEAFF.

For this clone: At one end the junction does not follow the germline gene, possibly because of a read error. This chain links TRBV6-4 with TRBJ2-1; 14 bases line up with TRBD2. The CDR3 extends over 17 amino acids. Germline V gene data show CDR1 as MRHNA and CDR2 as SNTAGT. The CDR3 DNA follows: TGTGCCAGCAGCCGACGACTAGCGGGGGGGTCCTATAATGAGCAGTTCTTC. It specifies CASSRRLAGGSYNEQFF.

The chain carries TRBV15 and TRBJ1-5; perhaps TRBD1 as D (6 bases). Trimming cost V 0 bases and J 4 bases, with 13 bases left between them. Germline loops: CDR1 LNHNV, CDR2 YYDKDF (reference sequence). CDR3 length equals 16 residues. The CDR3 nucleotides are TGTGCCACCAGCAGAGATGTGACAGGTCGTAATCAGCCCCAGCATTTT. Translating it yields CATSRDVTGRNQPQHF.

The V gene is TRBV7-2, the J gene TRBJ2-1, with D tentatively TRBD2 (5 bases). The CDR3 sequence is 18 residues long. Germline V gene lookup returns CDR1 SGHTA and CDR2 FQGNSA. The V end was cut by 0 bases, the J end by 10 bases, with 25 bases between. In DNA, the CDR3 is TGTGCCAGCAGCTTAGCGTATGTCGGGGAATTAGGATGGGAGGAGCAGTTCTTC. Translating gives CASSLAYVGELGWEEQFF.

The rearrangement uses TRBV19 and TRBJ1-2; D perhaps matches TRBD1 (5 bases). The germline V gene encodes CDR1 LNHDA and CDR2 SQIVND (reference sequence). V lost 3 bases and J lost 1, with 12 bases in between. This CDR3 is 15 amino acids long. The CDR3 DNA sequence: TGTGCCAGTAGTATGGGACCTCCCAGTAACTATGGCTACACCTTC. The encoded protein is CASSMGPPSNYGYTF.

CDR3 DNA sequence: TGCAGCGGCCGAAGGGGCGGGGGGAAAGAGGAGCAGTTCTTC. It is translated as CSGRRGGGKEEQFF. This sequence joins TRBV29-1 and TRBJ2-1, with 8 bases that match TRBD2. V lost 7 bases and J lost 10; bases outside the gene matches: 15. The CDR3 is made up of 14 amino acids. Germline V gene lookup returns CDR1 SQVTM and CDR2 ANQGSEA.

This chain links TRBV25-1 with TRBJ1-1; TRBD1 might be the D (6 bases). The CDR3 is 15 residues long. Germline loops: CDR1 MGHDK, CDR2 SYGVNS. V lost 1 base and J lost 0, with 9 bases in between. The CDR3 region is CASSEFGGMNTEAFF. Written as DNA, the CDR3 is TGTGCCAGCAGTGAATTTGGGGGCATGAACACTGAAGCTTTCTTT. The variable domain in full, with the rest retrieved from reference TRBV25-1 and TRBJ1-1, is EADIYQTPRYLVIGTGKKITLECSQTMGHDKMYWYQQDPGMELHLIHYSYGVNSTEKGDLSSESTVSRIRTEHFPLTLESARPSHTSQYLCASSEFGGMNTEAFFGQGTRLTVV.

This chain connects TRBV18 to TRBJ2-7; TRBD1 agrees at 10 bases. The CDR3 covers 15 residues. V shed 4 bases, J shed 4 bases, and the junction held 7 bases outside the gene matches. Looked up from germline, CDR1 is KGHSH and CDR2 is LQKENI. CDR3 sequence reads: CASSLGQGVGYEQYF. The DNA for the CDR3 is TGTGCCAGCTCACTCGGACAGGGGGTAGGTTACGAGCAGTACTTC.

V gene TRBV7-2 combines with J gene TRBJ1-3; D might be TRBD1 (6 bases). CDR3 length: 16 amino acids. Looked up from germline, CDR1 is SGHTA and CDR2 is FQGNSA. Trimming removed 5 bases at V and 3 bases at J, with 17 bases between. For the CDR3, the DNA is TGTGCCAGCAGCCCGAGTTGGGGGGCGGTTGGAAACACCATATATTTT. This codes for CASSPSWGAVGNTIYF.

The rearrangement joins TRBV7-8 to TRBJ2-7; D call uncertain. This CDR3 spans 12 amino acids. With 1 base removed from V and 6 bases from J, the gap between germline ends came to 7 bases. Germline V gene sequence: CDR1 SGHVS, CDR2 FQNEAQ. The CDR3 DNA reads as TGTGCCAGCAGCTTAGAAGATGGCGAGCAGTACTTC. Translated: CASSLEDGEQYF.

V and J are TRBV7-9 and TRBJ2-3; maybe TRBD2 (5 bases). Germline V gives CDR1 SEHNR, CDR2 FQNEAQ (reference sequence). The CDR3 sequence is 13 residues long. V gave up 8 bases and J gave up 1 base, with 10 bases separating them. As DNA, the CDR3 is TGTGCCAGCTGGATGGGAGGCACAGATACGCAGTATTTT. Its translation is CASWMGGTDTQYF.

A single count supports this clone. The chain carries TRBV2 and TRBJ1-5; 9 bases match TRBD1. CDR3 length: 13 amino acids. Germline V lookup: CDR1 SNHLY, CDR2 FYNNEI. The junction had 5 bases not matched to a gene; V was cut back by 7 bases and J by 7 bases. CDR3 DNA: TGTGCCAGCAATGGACAGGGGATCCAGCCCCAGCATTTT. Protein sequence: CASNGQGIQPQHF.

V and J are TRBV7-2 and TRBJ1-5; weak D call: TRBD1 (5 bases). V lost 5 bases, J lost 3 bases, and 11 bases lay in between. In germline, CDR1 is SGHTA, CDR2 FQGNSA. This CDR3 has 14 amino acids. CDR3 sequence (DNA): TGTGCCAGCAGCCCTCAGGGTTTCAATCAGCCCCAGCATTTT. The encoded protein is CASSPQGFNQPQHF.

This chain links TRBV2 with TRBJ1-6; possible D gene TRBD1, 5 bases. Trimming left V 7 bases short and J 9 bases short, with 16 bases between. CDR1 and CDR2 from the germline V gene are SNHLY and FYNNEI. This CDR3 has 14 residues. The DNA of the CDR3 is TGTGCCAGCACCGAAGCCCAGGGAACTTCACCCCTCCACTTT. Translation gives CASTEAQGTSPLHF.

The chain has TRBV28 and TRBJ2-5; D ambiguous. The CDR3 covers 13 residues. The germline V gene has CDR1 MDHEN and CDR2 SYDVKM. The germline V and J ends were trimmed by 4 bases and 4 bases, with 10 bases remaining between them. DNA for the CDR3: TGTGCCAGCAGTTCCAGGATAATAGAGACCCAGTACTTC. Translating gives CASSSRIIETQYF. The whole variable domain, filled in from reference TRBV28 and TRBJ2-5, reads DVKVTQSSRYLVKRTGEKVFLECVQDMDHENMFWYRQDPGLGLRLIYFSYDVKMKEKGDIPEGYSVSREKKERFSLILESASTNQTSMYLCASSSRIIETQYFGPGTRLLVL.

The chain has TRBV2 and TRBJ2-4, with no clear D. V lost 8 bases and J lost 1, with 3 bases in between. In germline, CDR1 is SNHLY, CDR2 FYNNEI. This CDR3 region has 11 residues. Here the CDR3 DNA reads TGTGCCAGCTCGGCCAAAAACATTCAGTACTTC. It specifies CASSAKNIQYF.

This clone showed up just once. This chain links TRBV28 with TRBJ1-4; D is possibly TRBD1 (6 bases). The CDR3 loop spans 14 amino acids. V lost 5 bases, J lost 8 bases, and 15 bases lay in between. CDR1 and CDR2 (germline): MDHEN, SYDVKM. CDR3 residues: CASSLQQGIEKLFF. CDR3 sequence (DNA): TGTGCCAGCAGTCTCCAACAGGGTATCGAAAAACTGTTTTTT. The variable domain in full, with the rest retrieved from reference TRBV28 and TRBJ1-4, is DVKVTQSSRYLVKRTGEKVFLECVQDMDHENMFWYRQDPGLGLRLIYFSYDVKMKEKGDIPEGYSVSREKKERFSLILESASTNQTSMYLCASSLQQGIEKLFFGSGTQLSVL.

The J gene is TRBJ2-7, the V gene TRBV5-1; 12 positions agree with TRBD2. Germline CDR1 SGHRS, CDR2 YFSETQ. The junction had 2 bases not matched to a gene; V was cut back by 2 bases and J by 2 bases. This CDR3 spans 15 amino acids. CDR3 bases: TGCGCCAGCAGCTTTCGACTAGCGGGGGCCTACGAGCAGTACTTC. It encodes CASSFRLAGAYEQYF.

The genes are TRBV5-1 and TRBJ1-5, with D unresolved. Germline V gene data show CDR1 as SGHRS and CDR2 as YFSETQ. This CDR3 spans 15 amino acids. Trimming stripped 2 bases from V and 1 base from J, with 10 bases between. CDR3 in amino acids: CASSFEGMSNQPQHF. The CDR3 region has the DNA TGCGCCAGCAGCTTCGAGGGCATGAGCAATCAGCCCCAGCATTTT.

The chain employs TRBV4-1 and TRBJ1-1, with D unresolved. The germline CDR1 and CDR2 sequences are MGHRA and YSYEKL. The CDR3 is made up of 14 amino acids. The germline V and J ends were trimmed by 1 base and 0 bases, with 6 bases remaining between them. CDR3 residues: CASSQGGLNTEAFF. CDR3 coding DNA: TGCGCCAGCAGCCAAGGCGGACTGAACACTGAAGCTTTCTTT.

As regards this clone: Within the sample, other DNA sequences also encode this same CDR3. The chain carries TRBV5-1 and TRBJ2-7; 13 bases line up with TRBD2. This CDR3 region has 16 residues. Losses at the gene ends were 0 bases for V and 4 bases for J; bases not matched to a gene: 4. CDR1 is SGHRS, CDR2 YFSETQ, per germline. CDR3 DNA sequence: TGCGCCAGCAGCTTGGGACTAGCGGGGGGCCGATACGAGCAGTACTTC. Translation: CASSLGLAGGRYEQYF.

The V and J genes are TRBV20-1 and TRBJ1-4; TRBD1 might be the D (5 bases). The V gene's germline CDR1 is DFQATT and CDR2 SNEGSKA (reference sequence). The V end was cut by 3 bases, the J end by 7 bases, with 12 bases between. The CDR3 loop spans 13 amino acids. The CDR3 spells CSASLGGGEKLFF. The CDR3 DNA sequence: TGCAGTGCTAGTCTCGGGGGGGGTGAAAAACTGTTTTTT.

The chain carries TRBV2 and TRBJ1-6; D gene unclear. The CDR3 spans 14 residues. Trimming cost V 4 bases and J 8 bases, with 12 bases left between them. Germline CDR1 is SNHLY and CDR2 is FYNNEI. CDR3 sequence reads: CASSAGKSYSPLHF. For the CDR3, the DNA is TGTGCCAGCAGTGCTGGGAAGTCTTATTCACCCCTCCACTTT.

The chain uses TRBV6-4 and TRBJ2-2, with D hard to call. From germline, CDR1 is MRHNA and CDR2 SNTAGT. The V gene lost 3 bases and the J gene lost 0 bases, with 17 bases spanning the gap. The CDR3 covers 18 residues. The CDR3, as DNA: TGTGCCAGCAGTGATAAACGAGCATTCAAAGCGAACACCGGGGAGCTGTTTTTT. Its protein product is CASSDKRAFKANTGELFF.

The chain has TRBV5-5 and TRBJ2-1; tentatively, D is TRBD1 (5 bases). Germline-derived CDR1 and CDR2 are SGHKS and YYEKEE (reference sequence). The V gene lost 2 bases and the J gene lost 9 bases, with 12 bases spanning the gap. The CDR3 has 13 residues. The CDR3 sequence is CASSLGVGAEQFF. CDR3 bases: TGTGCCAGCAGCTTAGGGGTTGGGGCTGAGCAGTTCTTC.

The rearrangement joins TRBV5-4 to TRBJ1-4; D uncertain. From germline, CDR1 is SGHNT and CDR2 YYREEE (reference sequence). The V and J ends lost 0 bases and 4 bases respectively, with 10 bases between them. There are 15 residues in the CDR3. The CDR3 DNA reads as TGTGCCAGCAGCTTGGGGGCAGGAATTAATGAAAAACTGTTTTTT. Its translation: CASSLGAGINEKLFF. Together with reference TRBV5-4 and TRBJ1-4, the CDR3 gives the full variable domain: ETGVTQSPTHLIKTRGQQVTLRCSSQSGHNTVSWYQQALGQGPQFIFQYYREEENGRGNFPPRFSGLQFPNYSSELNVNALELDDSALYLCASSLGAGINEKLFFGSGTQLSVL.

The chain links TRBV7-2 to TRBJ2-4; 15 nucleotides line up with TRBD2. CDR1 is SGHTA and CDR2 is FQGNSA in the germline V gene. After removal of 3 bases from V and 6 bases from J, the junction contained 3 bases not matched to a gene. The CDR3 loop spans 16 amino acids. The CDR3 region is CASSFPGLAGGNIQYF. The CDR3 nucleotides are TGTGCCAGCAGCTTCCCGGGACTAGCGGGGGGAAACATTCAGTACTTC. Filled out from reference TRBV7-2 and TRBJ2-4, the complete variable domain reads GAGVSQSPSNKVTEKGKDVELRCDPISGHTALYWYRQSLGQGLEFLIYFQGNSAPDKSGLPSDRFSAERTGGSVSTLTIQRTQQEDSAVYLCASSFPGLAGGNIQYFGAGTRLSVL.

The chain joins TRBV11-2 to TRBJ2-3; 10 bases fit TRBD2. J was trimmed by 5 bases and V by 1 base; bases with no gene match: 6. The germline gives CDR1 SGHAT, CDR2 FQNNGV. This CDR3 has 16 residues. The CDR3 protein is CASSLALAGARDTQYF. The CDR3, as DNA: TGTGCCAGCAGCTTAGCTCTAGCGGGGGCCCGAGATACGCAGTATTTT.